This T cell receptor (beta chain) was documented in a study of shared clonotypes between healthy human individuals. The authors loaded roughly 180 ng DNA, 25,000 to 30,000 T cell genomes, into sorted-subset replicate PCRs. Original methodology: ImmunoSEQ gave junction-only sequences without quality scores, so filtering differed. Some clones are missing from TCRdb's copy, which holds only in-frame ones; the method was immunoSEQ multiplex PCR. That table gives V, J and clone size, and the DNA gave D and trimming. The sample has 2 million to 2.5 million clones, roughly 92% seen once. All of the donors resided in Nashville, Tennessee, and each was a Caucasian adult. Trimming cost V 5 bases and J 5 bases, with 16 bases left between them. The CDR3 runs to 14 residues. Germline CDR1 SGHDT, CDR2 YYEEEE.

The clonotype was recovered from a young man in good health. Some clones in this sample may be carry-over from other donors' samples. The chain joins TRBV5-6 to TRBJ2-5; TRBD1 is a possible D gene (5 bases). Sequencing used naive CD4+ T cells from PBMCs. The subset denotes: CD45RA+ positively selected. The CDR3 is CASSPGKRYETQYF. Written as DNA, the CDR3 is TGTGCCAGCAGTCCAGGGAAAAGGTACGAGACCCAGTACTTC. Together with reference TRBV5-6 and TRBJ2-5, the CDR3 gives the full variable domain: DAGVTQSPTHLIKTRGQQVTLRCSPKSGHDTVSWYQQALGQGPQFIFQYYEEEERQRGNFPDRFSGHQFPNYSSELNVNALLLGDSALYLCASSPGKRYETQYFGPGTRLLVL.